Shown below are 22 T cell receptor beta chains from a single sample sequenced in a study of CD8+CD57+ T cells in acquired aplastic anemia. Previously, flow cytometry had revealed CD8+CD57+ cell expansion in the patients chosen for sequencing. Genomic DNA constituted the template upon which TCR beta VDJ and CDR3 profiling was performed. TCRdb analysed the reads with MiXCR anew, one entry per CDR3 protein. This sample yields some 170,000 distinct CDR3 sequences, of which around half are seen a single time; over 0.95% belongs to the top ten. Sequencing was done on a sample of sorted CD4+, CD8+, or CD8+CD57+ T cells (not recorded which) from PBMCs. Receptors originate from a human donor with aplastic anemia.

This clonotype was observed many times. The V gene is TRBV5-1, the J gene TRBJ2-1, with D perhaps matching TRBD2 (6 bases). The CDR3 sequence is 15 residues long. V was clipped by 0 bases and J by 7 bases, with 14 bases between them. CDR1 is SGHRS and CDR2 is YFSETQ in the germline V gene. The CDR3 nucleotides read TGCGCCAGCAGCTTGGATGTGGTTGGGGGGAATGAGCAGTTCTTC. Amino acids: CASSLDVVGGNEQFF.

This clonotype was recorded at least ten times. The chain uses TRBV5-1 and TRBJ2-3, with a possible D match to TRBD2 (6 bases). V lost 0 bases to trimming and J lost 4 bases, with 18 bases between them. Germline CDR1 reads SGHRS; CDR2 reads YFSETQ. This CDR3 is 17 amino acids long. This CDR3 reads CASSLDPGTSTADTQYF. CDR3 coding DNA: TGCGCCAGCAGCTTGGACCCCGGGACTTCCACGGCAGATACGCAGTATTTT. The variable domain in full, with the rest retrieved from reference TRBV5-1 and TRBJ2-3, is KAGVTQTPRYLIKTRGQQVTLSCSPISGHRSVSWYQQTPGQGLQFLFEYFSETQRNKGNFPGRFSGRQFSNSRSEMNVSTLELGDSALYLCASSLDPGTSTADTQYFGPGTRLTVL.

This clonotype was observed at least ten times. This rearrangement joins TRBV12-3 or TRBV12-4 to TRBJ1-5; 9 bases are shared with TRBD1. V lost 4 bases, J lost 5 bases, and 3 bases stayed unmatched. CDR3 size: 14 residues. CDR3 bases: TGTGCCAGCAGTTCCCGGGACAGGGATCAGCCCCAGCATTTT. Protein product: CASSSRDRDQPQHF.

This clonotype was observed at least ten times. J is TRBJ2-7 and V is TRBV6-2 or TRBV6-3; D is unresolved. This CDR3 spans 14 amino acids. Germline assignment: CDR1 MNHEY and CDR2 SVGEGT. V lost 2 bases to trimming and J lost 2 bases, with 10 bases between them. The chain's CDR3 is CASSYPGETYEQYF. In DNA form, the CDR3 reads TGTGCCAGCAGTTACCCGGGTGAGACCTACGAGCAGTACTTC.

The table lists this clonotype with many counts. J is TRBJ1-5 and V is TRBV10-3; D call uncertain. The CDR3 consists of 18 residues. V gave up 0 bases and J gave up 0 bases, with 15 bases separating them. Germline-derived CDR1 and CDR2 are ENHRY and SYGVKD. The CDR3 nucleotides read TGTGCCATCAGTGAGTCCGCGGGTTCACCTTATAGCAATCAGCCCCAGCATTTT. Its translation: CAISESAGSPYSNQPQHF.

This clonotype was picked up many times. The V and J genes are TRBV12-3 or TRBV12-4 and TRBJ1-3; no reliable D call. The ends were cut back, 2 bases at V and 3 bases at J, with 8 bases in the middle. CDR3 length: 14 amino acids. The CDR3 nucleotides read TGTGCCAGCAGTTTACGAGGGTATGGAAACACCATATATTTT. It codes for CASSLRGYGNTIYF.

The chain employs TRBV7-9 and TRBJ1-1; D is perhaps TRBD1 (5 bases). The CDR3 contains 14 residues. From germline, CDR1 is SEHNR and CDR2 FQNEAQ (reference sequence). The V gene lost 1 base and the J gene lost 3 bases, with 9 bases spanning the gap. In DNA, the CDR3 is TGTGCCAGCAGCTTAGTTGTGGGGGACACTGAAGCTTTCTTT. It yields the protein CASSLVVGDTEAFF. Full variable domain (rest looked up from reference TRBV7-9 and TRBJ1-1): DTGVSQNPRHKITKRGQNVTFRCDPISEHNRLYWYRQTLGQGPEFLTYFQNEAQLEKSRLLSDRFSAERPKGSFSTLEIQRTEQGDSAMYLCASSLVVGDTEAFFGQGTRLTVV.

A few counts support this clonotype. A much larger clone differs from this one at a single base, so this may be a read error. This sequence joins TRBV5-6 and TRBJ1-6, with no clear D. CDR1 is SGHDT and CDR2 is YYEEEE in the germline V gene. The CDR3 extends over 15 amino acids. V was shortened by 0 bases and J by 9 bases, with 13 bases between the two germline ends. CDR3 nucleotide sequence: TGTGCCAGCAGCTTGGCCGCGGGCATTAGTTCACCCCTCCACTTT. Translating it yields CASSLAAGISSPLHF.

Here the CDR3 reads CASSSMSGGVTEAFF. For the CDR3, the DNA is TGTGCCAGCAGCTCCATGTCAGGGGGCGTCACTGAAGCTTTCTTT. J is TRBJ1-1 and V is TRBV7-8; the match to TRBD1 covers 8 bases. The CDR3 contains 15 residues. The trim removed 4 bases at V and 4 bases at J, leaving 8 bases unmatched. Germline assignment: CDR1 SGHVS and CDR2 FQNEAQ.

The V gene is TRBV7-8, the J gene TRBJ2-7; D possibly corresponds to TRBD2 (7 bases). This CDR3 has 15 amino acids. From germline, CDR1 is SGHVS and CDR2 FQNEAQ. V was cut by 7 bases and J by 3 bases, with 19 bases left in between. The CDR3 DNA sequence: TGTGCCAGCACCCCCGGGGAGGGGGTTCACTACGAGCAGTACTTC. As protein: CASTPGEGVHYEQYF. The full variable domain, in which reference TRBV7-8 and TRBJ2-7 provide the parts outside the CDR3, is GAGVSQSPRYKVAKRGQDVALRCDPISGHVSLFWYQQALGQGPEFLTYFQNEAQLDKSGLPSDRFFAERPEGSVSTLKIQRTQQEDSAVYLCASTPGEGVHYEQYFGPGTRLTVT.

V usage is TRBV20-1 and J usage is TRBJ1-3; D is unclear. The CDR3 covers 16 residues. CDR1 and CDR2 from the germline V gene are DFQATT and SNEGSKA (reference sequence). With 0 bases removed from V and 0 bases from J, the gap between germline ends came to 12 bases. CDR3 in DNA: TGCAGTGCTAGAGACCCGGACTGGACCTCTGGAAACACCATATATTTT. Its protein is CSARDPDWTSGNTIYF.

This clonotype was seen at least ten times. The V and J genes are TRBV7-8 and TRBJ1-6; possibly TRBD1 for D (5 bases). V was shortened by 5 bases and J by 3 bases, with 14 bases between the two germline ends. The CDR3 totals 16 residues. Germline CDR1 and CDR2: SGHVS and FQNEAQ. The CDR3: CASSQRDLGYNSPLHF. The CDR3 DNA reads as TGTGCCAGCAGCCAAAGGGACCTGGGCTATAATTCACCCCTCCACTTT.

The V call is TRBV28, the J call TRBJ2-5; TRBD1 aligns across 7 bases. Trimming removed 4 bases from V and 0 bases from J; junction bases left unmatched: 2. CDR3 length: 14 residues. Germline V gene sequence: CDR1 MDHEN, CDR2 SYDVKM. This CDR3 is CASSSGQNQETQYF. CDR3 sequence (DNA): TGTGCCAGCAGTTCGGGACAGAACCAAGAGACCCAGTACTTC.

This rearrangement joins TRBV24-1 to TRBJ2-2; perhaps TRBD1 as D (5 bases). There are 17 residues in the CDR3. The germline V gene encodes CDR1 KGHDR and CDR2 SFDVKD. V gave up 3 bases and J gave up 1 base, with 14 bases separating them. In nucleotides, the CDR3 is TGTGCCACCAGTGATCCCACCGGACACTTGAACACCGGGGAGCTGTTTTTT. Its translation: CATSDPTGHLNTGELFF.

This clonotype appeared once. A read error may explain this, as a much larger clone is one base away. The V and J genes are TRBV5-1 and TRBJ1-4; D not certain. CDR1 and CDR2 (germline): SGHRS, YFSETQ. The CDR3 contains 14 residues. DNA for the CDR3: TGCGCCAGCAGCCCCGGGTCCGCTAATGAAGAACTGTTTTTT. This sequence encodes CASSPGSANEELFF.

This clonotype appeared many times. The genes are TRBV20-1 and TRBJ2-3; 8 bases match TRBD2. Germline trimming cut 2 bases from V and 6 bases from J; bases unmatched to any gene: 1. From germline, CDR1 is DFQATT and CDR2 SNEGSKA (reference sequence). This CDR3 is built from 12 residues. This chain's CDR3 is CSARRLADTQYF. The CDR3 nucleotides are TGCAGTGCTAGAAGACTAGCGGATACGCAGTATTTT.

Many counts were recorded for this clonotype. V and J are TRBV6-2 or TRBV6-3 and TRBJ1-2; D gene ambiguous. The CDR3 spans 11 residues. Deletions cut 7 bases from V and 8 bases from J, with 11 bases between. CDR1 is MNHEY, CDR2 SVGEGT, per germline. CDR3 sequence: CASTTVGGYTF. The DNA of the CDR3 is TGTGCCAGCACGACCGTGGGAGGCTACACCTTC.

This chain uses TRBV19 with TRBJ2-6; D is unclear. V gave up 1 base and J gave up 0 bases, with 16 bases separating them. CDR3 length equals 19 residues. Per germline, CDR1 LNHDA and CDR2 SQIVND (reference sequence). This CDR3 is CASSIVWSAELSGANVLTF. CDR3 nucleotide sequence: TGTGCCAGTAGTATAGTCTGGTCAGCAGAACTCTCTGGGGCCAACGTCCTGACTTTC.

This clonotype was observed many times. The chain couples TRBV10-3 to TRBJ1-5, with 9 bases that match TRBD1. V lost 2 bases, J lost 5 bases, and 4 bases stayed unmatched. The CDR3 loop spans 15 amino acids. In germline, CDR1 is ENHRY, CDR2 SYGVKD. CDR3 DNA: TGTGCCATCAGTGAGGGACAGGGGTCCGATCAGCCCCAGCATTTT. It translates to CAISEGQGSDQPQHF.

The genes are TRBV13 and TRBJ2-7; D is perhaps TRBD1 (6 bases). The germline V and J ends were trimmed by 5 bases and 2 bases, with 19 bases remaining between them. The CDR3 covers 16 residues. Germline lookup yields CDR1 PRHDT and CDR2 FYEKMQ (reference sequence). The CDR3 region is CASSGPKQGRAYEQYF. Here the CDR3 DNA reads TGTGCCAGCAGCGGCCCTAAACAGGGTCGCGCCTACGAGCAGTACTTC.

This clonotype was seen a few times. The rearrangement links TRBV7-9 to TRBJ1-6; a weak D match, TRBD1 (5 bases). V lost 5 bases, J lost 9 bases, and 11 bases lay in between. The germline gives CDR1 SEHNR, CDR2 FQNEAQ (reference sequence). The CDR3 is made up of 13 amino acids. The CDR3 DNA reads as TGTGCCAGCAGCATCCCAGACAGTTCACCCCTCCACTTT. It specifies CASSIPDSSPLHF.

In this sample, this clonotype turned up many times. This chain joins TRBV6-4 and TRBJ1-6; no firm D call. This CDR3 comprises 15 residues. CDR1 is MRHNA, CDR2 SNTAGT, per germline. Trimming took off 0 bases at V and 4 bases at J, with 7 bases between the two ends. CDR3 protein: CASSDSRTYNSPLHF. The CDR3, as DNA: TGTGCCAGCAGTGACTCGCGGACTTATAATTCACCCCTCCACTTT.